A selection of T cell receptor beta chains follows, all from one sample in a study of cytomegalovirus exposure and HLA in healthy donors. TCRdb keeps only in-frame clones here, not all; method: immunoSEQ multiplex PCR. The repertoire consists of about 200,000 clones, with less than 90% occurring once and the leading ten covering less than 0.4%. Sequencing input: PBMCs. These receptor sequences come from a woman in her 30s in good health and CMV-seronegative. Both conserved end residues are part of each CDR3. A D gene is named only where the DNA matches it firmly. Only part of the rows carry a size: once, few, many, or a class if the clone is expanded.

clone size	V gene	J gene	D gene	CDR3 DNA	CDR3 protein
NA	TRBV29-1	TRBJ1-2	TRBD1	TGCAGCGTGATTGGACAGGGGGGTAGCGGCTACACCTTC	CSVIGQGGSGYTF
NA	TRBV28	TRBJ1-1	TRBD1	TGTGCCACCGGGGGGACAGGTGAAATCTTT	CATGGTGEIF
few	TRBV5-6	TRBJ1-2	NA	TGTGCCAGCAGCCCTTTGGACTTCCGGGACTATGGCTACACCTTC	CASSPLDFRDYGYTF
NA	TRBV18	TRBJ2-3	NA	TGTGCCAGCTCACCCCCCAGTAGCACAGATACGCAGTATTTT	CASSPPSSTDTQYF
NA	TRBV5-4	TRBJ1-1	TRBD1	TGTGCCAGCAGCCCGGACAGGTCGAACACTGAAGCTTTCTTT	CASSPDRSNTEAFF
NA	TRBV7-8	TRBJ2-7	TRBD2	TGTGCCAGCAGCTACCCGGGACTAGCGGGGGGATCCTACGAGCAGTACTTC	CASSYPGLAGGSYEQYF
NA	TRBV29-1	TRBJ2-5	TRBD2	TGCAGCGTTGCGGGGGGGGACCAAGAGACCCAGTACTTC	CSVAGGDQETQYF
once	TRBV9	TRBJ1-2	NA	TGTGCCAGCGCGGGGATCTCTAACTATGGCTACACCTTC	CASAGISNYGYTF
NA	TRBV11-2	TRBJ2-7	TRBD2	TGTGCCAGCAGTCGTGGGCTAGCGGGGGCCTACGAGCAGTACTTC	CASSRGLAGAYEQYF
NA	TRBV5-1	TRBJ2-7	NA	TGCGCCAGCTGTAGCCCCCCTTTCTACGAGCAGTACTTC	CASCSPPFYEQYF
NA	TRBV4-1	TRBJ2-1	NA	TGCGCCAGCAGCCAAGGAATTAGGAGCTACAATGAGCAGTTCTTC	CASSQGIRSYNEQFF
once	TRBV6-1	TRBJ2-3	NA	TGTGCCAGCAGAGTTGCGAGCACAGATACGCAGTATTTT	CASRVASTDTQYF
NA	TRBV6-1	TRBJ2-7	TRBD1	TGTGCCAGCAGAACCTCCGGGACAGGGATGGGGGAGCAGTACTTC	CASRTSGTGMGEQYF
NA	TRBV28	TRBJ2-2	NA	TGTGCCAGCAGTATAACGAACACCGGGGAGCTGTTTTTT	CASSITNTGELFF
NA	TRBV28	TRBJ2-7	TRBD2	TGTGCCAGCAGGACCGGACTAGCGTCAGGCGGACGTGAGCAGTACTTC	CASRTGLASGGREQYF
NA	TRBV6-5	TRBJ1-1	NA	TGTGCCAGCAGTCTCTCCCGTCAGGGGACTGAAGCTTTCTTT	CASSLSRQGTEAFF
NA	TRBV7-9	TRBJ2-1	TRBD2	TGTGCCAGCAGCCTCTGGGGGAGGGCTGATCACAATGAGCAGTTCTTC	CASSLWGRADHNEQFF
NA	TRBV28	TRBJ2-1	NA	TGTGCCAGCAGGGGAGCCGGCTCCTACAATGAGCAGTTCTTC	CASRGAGSYNEQFF
few	TRBV28	TRBJ1-5	TRBD1	TGTGCCAGCAGCGGGACAGGGGGGGGTAGCAATCAGCCCCAGCATTTT	CASSGTGGGSNQPQHF
NA	TRBV5-1	TRBJ2-3	NA	TGCGCCAGCAGATCGGAGACAGATACGCAGTATTTT	CASRSETDTQYF
NA	TRBV7-9	TRBJ2-2	NA	TGTGCCAGCAGCCCGAGGACAGCCGCGAACACCGGGGAGCTGTTTTTT	CASSPRTAANTGELFF
NA	TRBV5-1	TRBJ1-1	NA	TGCGCCAGCGCATTTGACTTGGGAGACCTTTTGGACACTGAAGCTTTCTTT	CASAFDLGDLLDTEAFF
NA	TRBV5-1	TRBJ2-1	TRBD2	TGCGCCAGCAGCTTGCAACAAACTAGCGGGAGAAGGTCCTACAATGAGCAGTTCTTC	CASSLQQTSGRRSYNEQFF
NA	TRBV2	TRBJ2-1	TRBD1	TGTGCCAGCAGGACACACAGGGGGCGGAATGAGCAGTTCTTC	CASRTHRGRNEQFF
few	TRBV7-9	TRBJ1-1	NA	TGTGCCAGCGCGACAGGGAACACTGAAGCTTTCTTT	CASATGNTEAFF
NA	TRBV29-1	TRBJ2-3	TRBD2	TGCAGCACCGTTATCGGGGGGGCGGTAGATACGCAGTATTTT	CSTVIGGAVDTQYF
NA	TRBV7-2	TRBJ2-3	TRBD1	TGTGCCAGCAGCGATCTGGGGACAGGGATAACAGATACGCAGTATTTT	CASSDLGTGITDTQYF
NA	TRBV19	TRBJ1-5	TRBD1	TGTGCCAGTAGGGACGGACAGGGGGGATTTCAGCCCCAGCATTTT	CASRDGQGGFQPQHF
NA	TRBV5-4	TRBJ1-6	TRBD1	TGTGCCAGCAGCTACAATCAGGGGGCCTATTCACCCCTCCACTTT	CASSYNQGAYSPLHF
NA	TRBV5-1	TRBJ2-3	NA	TGCGCCAGCAGCGGGGGACTCCTCACAGATACGCAGTATTTT	CASSGGLLTDTQYF
NA	TRBV7-3	TRBJ2-7	NA	TGTGCCAGCAGCCCTACAGAAACCGACGAGCAGTACTTC	CASSPTETDEQYF
NA	TRBV10-2	TRBJ2-7	TRBD2	TGCGCCAGCAGTCTAGCGGGAGGGCCTGGCGAGCAGTACTTC	CASSLAGGPGEQYF
NA	TRBV2	TRBJ1-3	NA	TGTGCCAGCAGTGGACAGTCTGGAAACACCATATATTTT	CASSGQSGNTIYF
NA	TRBV9	TRBJ2-1	TRBD2	TGTGCCAGCAGCAGGGGGGGACTAGCGGGAGTAAACGAGCAGTTCTTC	CASSRGGLAGVNEQFF
NA	TRBV9	TRBJ1-6	NA	TGTGCCAGCAGCGTACGGGGGTCTGGTTCACCCCTCCACTTT	CASSVRGSGSPLHF
NA	TRBV5-1	TRBJ2-7	NA	TGCGCCAGCAGTCTAGAGCGGGCATACTCCTACGAGCAGTACTTC	CASSLERAYSYEQYF
few	TRBV28	TRBJ2-5	TRBD2	TGTGCCAGCAGTTCTCTAGCGGGGGTGGAAGGGACCCAGTACTTC	CASSSLAGVEGTQYF
NA	TRBV2	TRBJ2-1	TRBD1	TGTGCCAGCACTTCTCGTTGGGACAGAAACAATGAGCAGTTCTTC	CASTSRWDRNNEQFF
NA	TRBV6-6	TRBJ2-7	TRBD2	TGTGCCAGCAGCCGTCGGGTAGCGGGAGGGCGAGAGCAGTACTTC	CASSRRVAGGREQYF
NA	TRBV28	TRBJ1-3	NA	TGTGCCAGCAACATTGGGGGGACCATATATTTT	CASNIGGTIYF
NA	TRBV28	TRBJ2-6	TRBD2	TGTGCCAGCAGTGGGGGGGGAGGTGGGGCCAACGTCCTGACTTTC	CASSGGGGGANVLTF
once	TRBV18	TRBJ2-5	TRBD2	TGTGCCAGCTCACTAGCGGGGGGTCAAGAGACCCAGTACTTC	CASSLAGGQETQYF
NA	TRBV11-1	TRBJ2-3	NA	TGTGCCAGCAGCTTGCCCTTCGCAACGGCCCTCATAGCTACGCAGTATTTT	CASSLPFATALIATQYF
NA	TRBV6-5	TRBJ1-1	NA	TGTGCCAGCAGTGCTACCCGGGACACCTACAGGGCTTTCTTT	CASSATRDTYRAFF
NA	TRBV27	TRBJ2-5	NA	TGTGCCAGCAGCACAGGACAGAGTAGTCAGGAGACCCAGTACTTC	CASSTGQSSQETQYF
NA	TRBV27	TRBJ1-5	TRBD1	TGTGCCAGCAGCCTACAAGGGGGCTCTCAGCCCCAGCATTTT	CASSLQGGSQPQHF
NA	TRBV18	TRBJ2-6	NA	TGTGCCAGCTCACCTCGCGTCTCTGGGGCCAACGTCCTGACTTTC	CASSPRVSGANVLTF
NA	TRBV6-5	TRBJ2-7	TRBD1	TGTGCCAGCAGTCGGACAGGGTTTCGAAACGAGCAGTACTTC	CASSRTGFRNEQYF
NA	TRBV5-1	TRBJ2-1	NA	TGCGCCAGCAGCTTGGTGCCAACTAGTACCAATGAGCAGTTCTTC	CASSLVPTSTNEQFF
once	TRBV27	TRBJ1-4	TRBD1	TGTGCCAGCAGGGGGGACAGGAGCTCGAATGAAAAACTGTTTTTT	CASRGDRSSNEKLFF
NA	TRBV5-1	TRBJ2-2	NA	TGCGCCAGCAGCGCAGAGGGCACCGGGGAGCTGTTTTTT	CASSAEGTGELFF
NA	TRBV29-1	TRBJ1-1	NA	TGCAGCGTTGCCGGGGTATTGAACACTGAAGCTTTCTTT	CSVAGVLNTEAFF
NA	TRBV15	TRBJ1-2	NA	TGTGCCACCAGCAGGCCGGGACTCTATGGCTACACCTTC	CATSRPGLYGYTF
NA	TRBV7-6	TRBJ1-4	NA	TGTGCCAGCAGCGCAGGGGCCACTAATGAAAAACTGTTTTTT	CASSAGATNEKLFF
NA	TRBV6-5	TRBJ2-7	TRBD2	TGTGCCAGCAGTTTCCGGACTAGCGAAAACTCCTACGAGCAGTACTTC	CASSFRTSENSYEQYF